These 19 T cell receptor beta chains originate from one sample sequenced in a study of blood T cell repertoires in COVID-19 (TCRdb year 2020). Library preparation was by the immunoSEQ multiplex PCR assay. As stored in TCRdb, this immuneACCESS dataset retains in-frame rearrangements with V and J assigned. A fraction of the clones does not appear; measured against another copy, unresolved V genes explain less than half of the discrepancy, and the remainder lacks a known reason. The sample table contains a few hundred thousand clones; only one count was recorded for roughly 90% of them. Of the sample, roughly 1.6% falls within the top ten clones. The sample consisted of PBMCs or T cells enriched from blood (not recorded which). Receptors were obtained from a woman younger than 30 with acute COVID-19.

The rearrangement links TRBV6-5 to TRBJ1-5; weak D call: TRBD1 (5 bases). Trimming cost V 2 bases and J 4 bases, with 12 bases left between them. Germline CDR1 MNHEY, CDR2 SVGAGI. CDR3 length: 15 amino acids. The CDR3 sequence: CASSYGAGINQPQHF. The DNA for the CDR3 is TGTGCCAGCAGTTACGGGGCCGGCATTAATCAGCCCCAGCATTTT.

The V call is TRBV30, the J call TRBJ2-3; the match to TRBD1 covers 12 bases. This CDR3 contains 17 residues. CDR1 is GTSNPN, CDR2 SVGIG, per germline (reference sequence). The trim removed 3 bases at V and 1 base at J, leaving 8 bases unmatched. CDR3 in amino acids: CAWRGQGALYRTDTQYF. CDR3 DNA: TGTGCCTGGAGGGGACAGGGGGCGCTTTATCGCACAGATACGCAGTATTTT.

The chain is built from TRBV11-2 and TRBJ2-1, with D possibly being TRBD2 (7 bases). The CDR3 is made up of 17 amino acids. The germline V gene encodes CDR1 SGHAT and CDR2 FQNNGV. V lost 6 bases to trimming and J lost 0 bases, with 18 bases between them. CDR3 sequence: CASSPTGGHRSYNEQFF. CDR3 DNA: TGTGCCAGCAGTCCAACGGGGGGACATCGCTCCTACAATGAGCAGTTCTTC.

The chain employs TRBV19 and TRBJ1-5; D possibly corresponds to TRBD1 (6 bases). Germline values: CDR1 LNHDA, CDR2 SQIVND (reference sequence). V lost 5 bases, J lost 3 bases, and 20 bases lay in between. This CDR3 comprises 17 residues. The CDR3 reads CASSPSGATFHNQPQHF. The CDR3 bases are TGTGCCAGTAGTCCCTCAGGGGCCACTTTCCACAATCAGCCCCAGCATTTT.

This sequence joins TRBV7-7 and TRBJ1-1, with D possibly matching TRBD1 (6 bases). The CDR3 is 17 amino acids. Trimming left V 5 bases short and J 5 bases short, with 24 bases between. The germline V gene encodes CDR1 SSHAT and CDR2 FNYEAQ (reference sequence). In DNA, the CDR3 is TGTGCCAGCAGCCCATTACCCAAAGGACAGTTTAGGACTGAAGCTTTCTTT. Its protein is CASSPLPKGQFRTEAFF.

The chain couples TRBV28 to TRBJ2-7, with 8 bases that match TRBD2. The V segment lost 10 bases and the J segment 4 bases; nucleotides outside the gene matches: 18. CDR3 length: 16 amino acids. Germline lookup yields CDR1 MDHEN and CDR2 SYDVKM. The DNA of the CDR3 is TGTGCCACCAACCAGGTTAAGCGGGAGATACTTTACGAGCAGTACTTC. It yields the protein CATNQVKREILYEQYF.

The V and J genes are TRBV29-1 and TRBJ2-1; 10 bases map to TRBD2. V trimming: 6 bases; J trimming: 6 bases; junction bases outside the gene matches: 8. This CDR3 has 14 amino acids. Germline CDR1 SQVTM, CDR2 ANQGSEA. CDR3 protein: CSVLLAGSFNEQFF. The DNA of the CDR3 is TGCAGCGTCCTACTAGCGGGGAGTTTCAATGAGCAGTTCTTC.

The chain joins TRBV6-5 to TRBJ1-1; no reliable D call. CDR3 size: 15 residues. The V and J ends lost 7 bases and 0 bases respectively, with 15 bases between them. Germline V lookup: CDR1 MNHEY, CDR2 SVGAGI. The CDR3, as DNA: TGTGCCAGCAAAAACGGGGTCAGCATGAACACTGAAGCTTTCTTT. Protein: CASKNGVSMNTEAFF.

The chain links TRBV13 to TRBJ2-7, with 11 bases fitting TRBD2. Germline assignment: CDR1 PRHDT and CDR2 FYEKMQ (reference sequence). There are 16 residues in the CDR3. V lost 0 bases, J lost 3 bases, and 4 bases stayed unmatched. Here the CDR3 reads CASSLGRTSGFYEQYF. CDR3 nucleotide sequence: TGTGCCAGCAGCTTAGGCCGGACTAGCGGGTTCTACGAGCAGTACTTC.

There are a few counts of this clone. The V and J genes are TRBV6-2 or TRBV6-3 and TRBJ1-5, with D hard to call. Looked up from germline, CDR1 is MNHEY and CDR2 is SVGEGT. Trimming removed 4 bases from V and 2 bases from J, with 18 bases in between. This CDR3 has 17 residues. The CDR3 bases are TGTGCCAGCAGTTTGGCATTTGCGGGCACAGGCAATCAGCCCCAGCATTTT. It yields the protein CASSLAFAGTGNQPQHF.

V gene TRBV27 combines with J gene TRBJ1-3; D is perhaps TRBD1 (6 bases). CDR1 MNHEY and CDR2 SMNVEV come from the germline V gene (reference sequence). Trimming took off 0 bases at V and 4 bases at J, with 13 bases between the two ends. The CDR3 is 16 residues long. This CDR3 reads CASSLSLGGPGNTIYF. The CDR3 DNA reads TGTGCCAGCAGTTTATCGTTAGGGGGTCCGGGAAACACCATATATTTT.

The chain employs TRBV7-9 and TRBJ1-5; 9 bases match TRBD1. Germline V gene data show CDR1 as SEHNR and CDR2 as FQNEAQ (reference sequence). The CDR3 sequence is 14 residues long. V trimming: 5 bases; J trimming: 5 bases; junction bases outside the gene matches: 4. In DNA form, the CDR3 reads TGTGCCAGCAGCCCGGACAGGGGCTATCAGCCCCAGCATTTT. The encoded protein is CASSPDRGYQPQHF. The complete variable domain, with remaining parts taken from reference TRBV7-9 and TRBJ1-5, reads DTGVSQNPRHKITKRGQNVTFRCDPISEHNRLYWYRQTLGQGPEFLTYFQNEAQLEKSRLLSDRFSAERPKGSFSTLEIQRTEQGDSAMYLCASSPDRGYQPQHFGDGTRLSIL.

The chain has TRBV3-1 (or the pseudogene TRBV3-2) and TRBJ2-7, with TRBD2 matching over 10 bases. V trimming: 4 bases; J trimming: 2 bases; junction bases outside the gene matches: 2. The CDR3 runs to 14 residues. Per the germline V gene, CDR1 is LGHDT and CDR2 is YNNKEL (reference sequence). The CDR3 DNA reads as TGTGCCAGCAGCCGGACTAGCGGCGCCTACGAGCAGTACTTC. Protein product: CASSRTSGAYEQYF.

This chain uses TRBV9 with TRBJ1-2, with D perhaps TRBD1 (6 bases). This CDR3 comprises 14 residues. Germline V gene data show CDR1 as SGDLS and CDR2 as YYNGEE. Trimming left V 3 bases short and J 5 bases short, with 14 bases between. The CDR3 DNA is TGTGCCAGCAGCGATAACAGGGTAGGGTATGGCTACACCTTC. Translating gives CASSDNRVGYGYTF.

This clone was seen a single time. The chain links TRBV7-2 to TRBJ2-3, with a possible D match to TRBD2 (5 bases). The CDR3 has 16 residues. V lost 5 bases and J lost 0, with 15 bases in between. Germline V gives CDR1 SGHTA, CDR2 FQGNSA. This chain's CDR3 is CASSPSLDSSTDTQYF. CDR3 in DNA: TGTGCCAGCAGCCCATCACTGGACTCTAGCACAGATACGCAGTATTTT.

The gene calls are TRBV6-5 and TRBJ1-2; 10 nucleotides agree with TRBD1. Germline CDR1 reads MNHEY; CDR2 reads SVGAGI. This CDR3 region has 15 residues. After removal of 6 bases from V and 6 bases from J, the junction contained 10 bases not matched to a gene. The CDR3 nucleotides read TGTGCCAGCAGCATTTATCGACAGGGGGCGGATGGCTACACCTTC. This sequence encodes CASSIYRQGADGYTF.

The chain carries TRBV7-2 and TRBJ2-3, with D uncertain. Trimming cost V 1 base and J 2 bases, with 10 bases left between them. The CDR3 sequence is 15 residues long. Germline V gene data show CDR1 as SGHTA and CDR2 as FQGNSA. CDR3 region: CASSLVRRSTDTQYF. The DNA of the CDR3 is TGTGCCAGCAGCTTAGTGCGGAGATCCACAGATACGCAGTATTTT.

This chain links TRBV28 with TRBJ2-3, with 14 bases aligning to TRBD2. Trimming removed 7 bases from V and 4 bases from J; junction bases left unmatched: 10. This CDR3 region has 17 residues. CDR1 MDHEN and CDR2 SYDVKM come from the germline V gene. The CDR3 DNA reads TGTGCCAGCACGTATTCGGGACTAGCGGGAGTTCCAGATACGCAGTATTTT. Protein product: CASTYSGLAGVPDTQYF.

The rearrangement joins TRBV7-2 to TRBJ2-1, with D possibly being TRBD1 (6 bases). CDR3 length: 15 residues. Germline loops: CDR1 SGHTA, CDR2 FQGNSA. V dropped 2 bases and J dropped 1 base, with 9 bases sitting between them. The CDR3 reads CASSLSTGSYNEQFF. CDR3 sequence (DNA): TGTGCCAGCAGCTTATCTACAGGGTCCTACAATGAGCAGTTCTTC.